These 31 T cell receptor beta chains share one sample of origin, sequenced in a study of T-cell memory formation after mild COVID-19. One entry per CDR3 protein results from TCRdb running MiXCR on the 5' RACE reads. The table includes around 340,000 distinct CDR3 sequences, roughly 13% detected once. Material for sequencing was PBMCs or a T cell subset sorted from them (not recorded which). These receptor sequences come from a man aged 18 to 30 who had mild COVID-19 (a few samples of this study predate the infection). Cell type and time point are not known.

This clonotype was seen only a few times. V is TRBV10-2 and J is TRBJ2-3; 8 bases match TRBD2. The CDR3 loop spans 13 amino acids. V dropped 8 bases and J dropped 10; count of bases not matched to a gene: 11. Germline CDR1 and CDR2: WSHSY and SAAADI. CDR3 loop: CASGNDGGAPQYF. CDR3 DNA: TGCGCCAGCGGGAATGACGGGGGGGCCCCGCAGTATTTT.

The V gene is TRBV20-1, the J gene TRBJ2-5; a possible D gene is TRBD1 (6 bases). Per germline, CDR1 DFQATT and CDR2 SNEGSKA (reference sequence). This CDR3 has 13 amino acids. V shed 6 bases and J shed 1 base, with 12 bases lying between them. The CDR3 sequence is CSASEGGQETQYF. The CDR3 bases are TGCAGTGCCTCGGAAGGGGGCCAAGAGACCCAGTACTTC.

As to this clonotype: The conserved phenylalanine or tryptophan normally closing the CDR3 is absent here, so this likely arose from a read error. It is unclear where the CDR3 begins or ends on the DNA, so no DNA is shown, and the CDR3 is as TCRdb lists it. This chain joins TRBV29-1 and TRBJ1-5. In germline, CDR1 is SQVTM, CDR2 ANQGSEA. The CDR3 is 8 residues long, counting both termini. The CDR3 sequence: CSGISGLR.

This clonotype was seen a few times. This chain links TRBV20-1 with TRBJ2-5, with D unclear. The CDR3 is 14 amino acids. The germline V and J ends were trimmed by 2 bases and 2 bases, with 12 bases remaining between them. From germline, CDR1 is DFQATT and CDR2 SNEGSKA (reference sequence). CDR3 sequence: CSARRATGQETQYF. The CDR3 DNA is TGCAGTGCTAGAAGGGCAACCGGGCAAGAGACCCAGTACTTC.

There are a few counts of this clonotype. The CDR3 nucleotides are TGTGCCAGCAGCTTAGGTCCGGTAAATGCTGGAAACACCATATATTTT. Translating gives CASSLGPVNAGNTIYF. The V gene is TRBV7-2, the J gene TRBJ1-3; D remains unclear. V dropped 1 base and J dropped 2 bases, with 12 bases sitting between them. The CDR3 is 16 residues long. From germline, CDR1 is SGHTA and CDR2 FQGNSA. The variable domain in full, with the rest retrieved from reference TRBV7-2 and TRBJ1-3, is GAGVSQSPSNKVTEKGKDVELRCDPISGHTALYWYRQSLGQGLEFLIYFQGNSAPDKSGLPSDRFSAERTGGSVSTLTIQRTQQEDSAVYLCASSLGPVNAGNTIYFGEGSWLTVV.

This clonotype has a handful of counts. The chain is built from TRBV10-3 and TRBJ1-1; D gene uncertain. V shed 0 bases and J shed 1 base, with 15 bases lying between them. This CDR3 is built from 17 residues. Germline V gene sequence: CDR1 ENHRY, CDR2 SYGVKD. The CDR3 is CAISESRDTSPNTEAFF. Written as DNA, the CDR3 is TGTGCCATCAGTGAGTCTCGAGACACAAGCCCGAACACTGAAGCTTTCTTT.

This clonotype was seen only a few times. The chain couples TRBV5-1 to TRBJ2-2; maybe TRBD1 (6 bases). The V end lost 1 base, the J end lost 1 base, and 11 bases lay between the germline ends. Germline V gene sequence: CDR1 SGHRS, CDR2 YFSETQ. The CDR3 loop spans 16 amino acids. CDR3 nucleotide sequence: TGCGCCAGCAGCTTGTTTGGGACACAGAACACCGGGGAGCTGTTTTTT. As protein: CASSLFGTQNTGELFF.

This clonotype was observed a handful of times. V and J are TRBV5-6 and TRBJ2-5, with 15 bases lining up with TRBD2. The germline V gene encodes CDR1 SGHDT and CDR2 YYEEEE. The ends lost 3 bases at V and 1 base at J; junction bases unmatched: 1. CDR3 length equals 16 residues. The CDR3 DNA reads as TGTGCCAGCAGCTGGGGACTAGCGGGGGGCCAAGAGACCCAGTACTTC. It yields the protein CASSWGLAGGQETQYF.

The CDR3 sequence is CASQFSSGGADTQYF. The CDR3 region has the DNA TGTGCCAGTCAATTCTCTAGCGGGGGGGCGGATACGCAGTATTTT. The V gene is TRBV6-6, the J gene TRBJ2-3; 12 nucleotides match TRBD2. The CDR3 runs 15 residues. Looked up from germline, CDR1 is MNHNY and CDR2 is SVGAGI (reference sequence). The V gene end was trimmed by 9 bases and the J gene end by 6 bases; junction bases not matched to a gene: 10.

The table lists this clonotype with many counts. The V and J genes are TRBV15 and TRBJ2-5, with 7 bases that match TRBD1. Trimming took 1 base from V and 3 from J; bases not matched to a gene: 8. This CDR3 contains 16 residues. Germline V gene data show CDR1 as LNHNV and CDR2 as YYDKDF (reference sequence). CDR3 loop: CATSRVREGGKETQYF. The CDR3 DNA sequence: TGTGCCACCAGCAGAGTCCGAGAAGGGGGCAAAGAGACCCAGTACTTC.

V is TRBV5-5 and J is TRBJ2-4, with no clear D. V gave up 0 bases and J gave up 1 base, with 14 bases separating them. CDR1 is SGHKS, CDR2 YYEKEE, per germline (reference sequence). The CDR3 runs to 17 residues. The CDR3 DNA sequence: TGTGCCAGCAGCTTGGAAAGGGTGTCGACGGCCAAAAACATTCAGTACTTC. This translates into CASSLERVSTAKNIQYF.

V usage is TRBV6-2 or TRBV6-3 and J usage is TRBJ2-7; D might be TRBD2 (5 bases). In germline, CDR1 is MNHEY, CDR2 SVGEGT. The ends were cut back, 6 bases at V and 6 bases at J, with 12 bases in the middle. This CDR3 contains 12 residues. CDR3 nucleotides: TGTGCCAGCAGCAGAGCCGCGGGCGAGCAGTACTTC. It codes for CASSRAAGEQYF.

V and J are TRBV7-3 and TRBJ2-6, with TRBD1 matching 9 bases. Looked up from germline, CDR1 is SGHTA and CDR2 is FQGTGA. V trimming: 5 bases; J trimming: 0 bases; junction bases outside the gene matches: 8. The CDR3 extends over 18 amino acids. CDR3: CASSDRGVRNSGANVLTF. DNA for the CDR3: TGTGCCAGCAGCGACAGGGGGGTAAGGAACTCTGGGGCCAACGTCCTGACTTTC. Full variable domain (outside the CDR3, taken from reference TRBV7-3 and TRBJ2-6): GAGVSQTPSNKVTEKGKYVELRCDPISGHTALYWYRQSLGQGPEFLIYFQGTGAADDSGLPNDRFFAVRPEGSVSTLKIQRTERGDSAVYLCASSDRGVRNSGANVLTFGAGSRLTVL.

This clonotype was detected only a few times. The J gene is TRBJ2-3, the V gene TRBV7-2; 13 nucleotides match TRBD2. The CDR3 contains 15 residues. Germline V CDR1 and CDR2: SGHTA, FQGNSA. The V segment lost 1 base and the J segment 7 bases; nucleotides outside the gene matches: 2. CDR3 protein: CASSLGLAGGYTQYF. Written as DNA, the CDR3 is TGTGCCAGCAGCTTAGGACTAGCGGGGGGATATACGCAGTATTTT.

The V call is TRBV7-3, the J call TRBJ2-7, with a weak D call TRBD2 (5 bases). V lost 3 bases and J 2 bases, leaving 8 bases between the germline ends. CDR1 is SGHTA, CDR2 FQGTGA, per germline. CDR3 size: 13 residues. CDR3: CASSLEDAYEQYF. The CDR3 DNA is TGTGCCAGCAGCTTGGAGGACGCCTACGAGCAGTACTTC.

This chain uses TRBV29-1 with TRBJ2-2; 7 nucleotides align to TRBD2. Germline lookup yields CDR1 SQVTM and CDR2 ANQGSEA. Germline trimming cut 3 bases from V and 1 base from J; bases unmatched to any gene: 2. The CDR3 extends over 14 amino acids. The DNA for the CDR3 is TGCAGCGTTGATGGCGGGGGGAACACCGGGGAGCTGTTTTTT. It yields the protein CSVDGGGNTGELFF.

The rearrangement uses TRBV20-1 and TRBJ2-5; D is unresolved. Germline CDR1 is DFQATT and CDR2 is SNEGSKA (reference sequence). The V end was cut by 5 bases, the J end by 7 bases, with 11 bases between. The CDR3 length is 11 residues. CDR3 in DNA: TGCAGTGCTCGTCAATTCCTGACCCAGTACTTC. It specifies CSARQFLTQYF.

Written as DNA, the CDR3 is TGTGCCATCAGTGAGAGCGCGACGGCAGGGGTCCTGACTTTC. This translates into CAISESATAGVLTF. The gene calls are TRBV10-3 and TRBJ2-6; possibly TRBD1 for D (5 bases). The CDR3 loop spans 14 amino acids. CDR1 and CDR2 from the germline V gene are ENHRY and SYGVKD. V shed 2 bases and J shed 13 bases, with 15 bases lying between them.

The chain joins TRBV7-3 to TRBJ1-2, with TRBD1 identical over 8 bases. The CDR3 length is 17 residues. From germline, CDR1 is SGHTA and CDR2 FQGTGA. Unmatched junction bases numbered 15, after V lost 6 bases and J lost 3 bases. The DNA for the CDR3 is TGTGCCAGCAGACCATCGGGGTTGGACAGGGCGGACTATGGCTACACCTTC. It codes for CASRPSGLDRADYGYTF.

The chain employs TRBV20-1 and TRBJ2-7; D gene ambiguous. Germline V gives CDR1 DFQATT, CDR2 SNEGSKA (reference sequence). CDR3 size: 11 residues. Trimming removed 3 bases from V and 3 bases from J, with 6 bases in between. The DNA for the CDR3 is TGCAGTGCTAGTGACCACTACGAGCAGTACTTC. Its protein product is CSASDHYEQYF.

This clonotype was seen only a few times. V is TRBV7-9 and J is TRBJ2-4, with TRBD1 identical over 7 bases. V shed 5 bases and J 9 bases; nucleotides not matched to a gene: 10. The CDR3 length is 14 residues. Looked up from germline, CDR1 is SEHNR and CDR2 is FQNEAQ (reference sequence). The CDR3 protein is CASSQVTGIGIQYF. Written as DNA, the CDR3 is TGTGCCAGCAGCCAAGTGACAGGGATCGGCATTCAGTACTTC.

This clonotype was counted a few times. The chain links TRBV6-1 to TRBJ2-3, with 9 bases lining up with TRBD2. Germline values: CDR1 MNHNS, CDR2 SASEGT. After removal of 2 bases from V and 3 bases from J, the junction contained 9 bases not matched to a gene. The CDR3 length is 17 residues. CDR3 DNA: TGTGCCAGCAGTGAATTGGCGGGGGGGGCGATGACAGATACGCAGTATTTT. This translates into CASSELAGGAMTDTQYF.

This clonotype was observed a handful of times. The rearrangement joins TRBV2 to TRBJ2-2; D perhaps matches TRBD1 (6 bases). V lost 0 bases, J lost 5 bases, and 7 bases lay in between. This CDR3 is 14 amino acids long. The V gene's germline CDR1 is SNHLY and CDR2 FYNNEI. CDR3: CASSEAGGTGELFF. The CDR3 DNA sequence: TGTGCCAGCAGTGAAGCAGGGGGTACCGGGGAGCTGTTTTTT.

This clonotype was seen more than once but under ten times. V is TRBV7-9 and J is TRBJ1-6, with D perhaps matching TRBD1 (6 bases). The CDR3 covers 14 residues. Per the germline V gene, CDR1 is SEHNR and CDR2 is FQNEAQ (reference sequence). Trimming shortened V by 5 bases and J by 7 bases, and 12 bases separated the two germline ends. The CDR3 reads CASSQGFGNSPLHF. The CDR3 DNA reads TGTGCCAGCAGCCAGGGGTTTGGGAATTCACCCCTCCACTTT. Full variable domain (rest looked up from reference TRBV7-9 and TRBJ1-6): DTGVSQNPRHKITKRGQNVTFRCDPISEHNRLYWYRQTLGQGPEFLTYFQNEAQLEKSRLLSDRFSAERPKGSFSTLEIQRTEQGDSAMYLCASSQGFGNSPLHFGNGTRLTVT.

This clonotype was observed many times. The chain joins TRBV5-6 to TRBJ2-5, with 8 positions matching TRBD1. Germline V lookup: CDR1 SGHDT, CDR2 YYEEEE. The J segment lost 3 bases and the V segment lost 0 bases, leaving 4 bases of the junction unmatched. The CDR3 loop spans 15 amino acids. The CDR3 is CASSLVDRVEETQYF. CDR3 nucleotide sequence: TGTGCCAGCAGCTTGGTGGACAGGGTGGAAGAGACCCAGTACTTC.

This clonotype has a handful of counts. The V gene is TRBV7-2, the J gene TRBJ1-6; D not resolved. Germline V CDR1 and CDR2: SGHTA, FQGNSA. The germline V and J ends were trimmed by 5 bases and 8 bases, with 10 bases remaining between them. The CDR3 totals 13 residues. The CDR3 sequence is CASSDPLDSPLHF. The DNA for the CDR3 is TGTGCCAGCAGCGACCCGCTCGATTCACCCCTCCACTTT.

Only a few counts were recorded for this clonotype. The V and J genes are TRBV3-1 and TRBJ2-7; 8 positions match TRBD2. Trimming at V came to 5 bases and at J to 7 bases, leaving 10 bases not matched to a gene. The CDR3 is 14 amino acids. The germline V gene encodes CDR1 LGHDT and CDR2 YNNKEL (reference sequence). In DNA form, the CDR3 reads TGTGCCAGCAGCTTACGGGGGGGCCGGAGGGAGCAGTACTTC. Translating it yields CASSLRGGRREQYF.

The CDR3 spells CASSHIESSGEQFF. CDR3 bases: TGTGCCAGCAGCCACATAGAGTCAAGTGGTGAGCAGTTCTTC. The rearrangement uses TRBV14 and TRBJ2-1; D gene ambiguous. V lost 3 bases and J 9 bases, leaving 15 bases between the germline ends. This CDR3 contains 14 residues. Germline V gives CDR1 SGHDN, CDR2 FVKESK.

This clonotype showed up just a few times. The genes are TRBV9 and TRBJ2-1; no definite D call. Germline CDR1 reads SGDLS; CDR2 reads YYNGEE. This CDR3 is built from 15 residues. The ends were cut back, 0 bases at V and 7 bases at J, with 14 bases in the middle. CDR3 protein: CASSVASGPGNEQFF. CDR3 nucleotides: TGTGCCAGCAGCGTAGCATCCGGGCCTGGAAATGAGCAGTTCTTC.

This clonotype appeared many times. V gene TRBV12-3 or TRBV12-4 combines with J gene TRBJ2-5; 8 nucleotides match TRBD2. The trim removed 6 bases at V and 4 bases at J, leaving 7 bases unmatched. The CDR3 runs 14 residues. This CDR3 reads CASSPGGGRETQYF. The CDR3 DNA reads TGTGCCAGCAGCCCGGGGGGGGGGCGAGAGACCCAGTACTTC.

The chain carries TRBV11-2 and TRBJ1-3; D not resolved. V lost 1 base and J 1 base, leaving 8 bases between the germline ends. The CDR3 loop spans 15 amino acids. Germline CDR1 is SGHAT and CDR2 is FQNNGV. The CDR3 spells CASSLVRSSGNTIYF. CDR3 DNA sequence: TGTGCCAGCAGCTTAGTCCGTAGTTCTGGAAACACCATATATTTT.